This T cell receptor (beta chain) was obtained from a study of T cells after yellow fever vaccination. V dropped 1 base and J dropped 6 bases, with 11 bases sitting between them. The CDR3 is 14 residues long. Germline CDR1 is MNHNY and CDR2 is SVGAGI (reference sequence). This clonotype was detected ten times or more. TCRdb re-called the 5' RACE reads with MiXCR, one entry per CDR3 protein. The sample holds approximately 300,000 distinct CDR3 sequences, around 11% seen once. The chain employs TRBV6-6 and TRBJ2-3; D tentatively reads TRBD1 or TRBD2 (5 bases each). The specimen comprised CD4+ T cells sorted from PBMCs, sampled 45 days after the yellow fever booster vaccination. The TCR was taken from a young man who received the YFV17D yellow fever vaccine. CDR3 residues: CASSYWGERDTQYF. CDR3 nucleotide sequence: TGTGCCAGCAGTTACTGGGGCGAGCGGGATACGCAGTATTTT.